The next 10 T cell receptor beta chains were all read from a single sample in a study of tumor-infiltrating lymphocytes in primary liver carcinoma. TCR beta cDNA was made from 450 to 600 ng total RNA with a constant-region primer. It was through three nested multiplex PCR rounds of slightly modified ARM-PCR that TCR beta libraries arose. The first two PCR rounds used TRBV1-TRBV30 forward primers with a C-beta reverse primer, roughly 11 cycles each. TCRdb redid the calling of the multiplex PCR reads with MiXCR, one entry per CDR3 protein. The sample consists of 20,000 or so distinct CDR3 sequences, 75% to 85% of them appearing once. Scientists recovered RNA and DNA together from around 20-30 mg of unsorted bulk tissue. Sample: liver tumor tissue from sampling region 2. The subset: tumor region T2, inferior pole. These receptor sequences come from a woman in her 30s with primary liver carcinoma and hepatitis B virus infection.

As concerns this clonotype: At one end the junction does not follow the germline gene, possibly because of a read error. The J gene is TRBJ2-5, the V gene TRBV11-2; no definite D call. Germline CDR1 and CDR2: SGHAT and FQNNGV. This CDR3 is built from 12 residues. CDR3 sequence (DNA): TGTACCAGCAGCTTAGGGATAGAGGCCCAGTACTTC. Encoded protein: CTSSLGIEAQYF.

As regards this clonotype: The conserved phenylalanine or tryptophan is not found at the CDR3 terminus, so this likely reflects a read error. V and J are TRBV2 and TRBJ2-7, with a weak D call TRBD2 (6 bases). The CDR3 contains 13 residues. In germline, CDR1 is SNHLY, CDR2 FYNNEI. The V end lost 7 bases, the J end lost 4 bases, and 14 bases lay between the germline ends. Here the CDR3 DNA reads TGTGCCAGCAAGGGGACGGGGGAATACGAGCAGTACTCC. It specifies CASKGTGEYEQYS.

Remarks on this clonotype: A read error is likely, as this CDR3 ends without the conserved phenylalanine or tryptophan. This chain uses TRBV11-2 with TRBJ2-5, with D tentatively TRBD2 (6 bases). The DNA end is more similar to TRBJ2-7, so the J call may be wrong. Per germline, CDR1 SGHAT and CDR2 FQNNGV. This CDR3 contains 13 residues. CDR3 sequence reads: CVSSLPAGYEQYY. In nucleotides, the CDR3 is TGTGTCAGCAGCCTTCCGGCGGGGTACGAGCAGTACTAC.

This rearrangement joins TRBV4-3 to TRBJ1-4, with 7 bases matching TRBD1. This CDR3 region has 15 residues. Germline CDR1 reads LGHNA; CDR2 reads YSLEER. The CDR3 protein is CVGNTHRGANEKLFF. For the CDR3, the DNA is TGCGTCGGCAACACACACAGGGGTGCTAATGAAAAACTGTTTTTT.

For this clonotype: The junction and the germline gene differ at one end; a read error may be behind it. The J gene is TRBJ1-2, the V gene TRBV28; 8 bases match TRBD1. The CDR3 is 16 amino acids. Germline loops: CDR1 MDHEN, CDR2 SYDVKM. CDR3 protein: CAGSLPPRQGPYGYTF. The CDR3 coding sequence is TGTGCCGGCAGTCTTCCCCCGAGACAGGGGCCCTATGGCTACACCTTC.

Note on this clonotype: One junction end does not reproduce the germline sequence, and a read error may be involved. The J gene is TRBJ2-1, the V gene TRBV29-1, with D possibly being TRBD1 (5 bases). CDR1 and CDR2 (germline): SQVTM, ANQGSEA. The CDR3 has 12 residues. For the CDR3, the DNA is TGCAGCGACAGGATTGATTACAATGACCAGTTCTTC. Amino acid sequence: CSDRIDYNDQFF.

Comment on this clonotype: The CDR3 end shows no conserved phenylalanine or tryptophan, and so a read error is likely. The genes are TRBV6-5 and TRBJ1-2; D unclear. Per the germline V gene, CDR1 is MNHEY and CDR2 is SVGAGI. The CDR3 loop spans 14 amino acids. The V end was cut by 3 bases, the J end by 8 bases, with 16 bases between. The CDR3 protein is CASSYKGEGSGYTS. The CDR3 region has the DNA TGTGCCAGCAGTTATAAGGGAGAGGGCAGCGGCTACACCTCC.

Note on this clonotype: An end of the junction differs from the germline gene, which may be a read error. The rearrangement uses TRBV6-1 and TRBJ1-2; D ambiguous. Germline V gives CDR1 MNHNS, CDR2 SASEGT. The CDR3 contains 18 residues. CDR3 DNA sequence: TGTACCAGCAGTGAACGATTCCTGGTCCTTAGATCTAACTATGGGTACGCCTTC. This sequence encodes CTSSERFLVLRSNYGYAF.

This clonotype is categorized as large. The chain recombines TRBV6-6 with TRBJ1-6; perhaps TRBD1 as D (6 bases). CDR3 length equals 14 residues. The germline V and J ends were trimmed by 2 bases and 8 bases, with 10 bases remaining between them. The germline CDR1 and CDR2 sequences are MNHNY and SVGAGI (reference sequence). The CDR3 coding sequence is TGTGCCAGCAGTTACACAGGGATGGATTCACCCCTCCACTTT. The encoded protein is CASSYTGMDSPLHF.

On this clonotype: The germline gene is not matched at one end of the junction; a read error may be the cause. The CDR3 bases are TGCGCCAGCAGTCAAGACCAGGGGACGCGAAACACCGTATATTTT. It translates to CASSQDQGTRNTVYF. The rearrangement joins TRBV4-1 to TRBJ1-3; possibly TRBD1 for D (6 bases). The germline CDR1 and CDR2 sequences are MGHRA and YSYEKL. CDR3 size: 15 residues.